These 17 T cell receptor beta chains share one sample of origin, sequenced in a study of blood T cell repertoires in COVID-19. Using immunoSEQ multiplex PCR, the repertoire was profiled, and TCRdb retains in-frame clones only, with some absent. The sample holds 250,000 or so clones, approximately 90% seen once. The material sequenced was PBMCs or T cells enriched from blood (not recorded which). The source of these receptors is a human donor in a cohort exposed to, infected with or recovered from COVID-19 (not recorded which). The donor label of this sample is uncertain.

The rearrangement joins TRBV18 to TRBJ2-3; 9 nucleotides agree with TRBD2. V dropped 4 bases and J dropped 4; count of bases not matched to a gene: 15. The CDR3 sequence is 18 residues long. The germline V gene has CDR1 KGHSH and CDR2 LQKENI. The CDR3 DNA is TGTGCCAGCTCACTTTTTTCGACCGGGACTAGCACATCAGATACGCAGTATTTT. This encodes CASSLFSTGTSTSDTQYF.

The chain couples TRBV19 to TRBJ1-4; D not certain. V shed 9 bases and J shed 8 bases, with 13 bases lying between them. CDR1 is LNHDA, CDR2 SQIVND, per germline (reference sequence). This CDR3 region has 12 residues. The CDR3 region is CASSPSNEKLFF. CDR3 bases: TGTGCCAGCAGTCCCAGTAACGAAAAACTGTTTTTT.

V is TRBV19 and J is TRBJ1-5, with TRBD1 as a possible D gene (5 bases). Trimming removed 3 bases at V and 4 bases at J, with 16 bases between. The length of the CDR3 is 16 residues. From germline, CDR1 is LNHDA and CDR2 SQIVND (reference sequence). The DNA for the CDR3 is TGTGCCAGTAGTATTGAGACAGTTTTAACTAATCAGCCCCAGCATTTT. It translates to CASSIETVLTNQPQHF. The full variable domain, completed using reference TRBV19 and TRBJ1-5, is DGGITQSPKYLFRKEGQNVTLSCEQNLNHDAMYWYRQDPGQGLRLIYYSQIVNDFQKGDIAEGYSVSREKKESFPLTVTSAQKNPTAFYLCASSIETVLTNQPQHFGDGTRLSIL.

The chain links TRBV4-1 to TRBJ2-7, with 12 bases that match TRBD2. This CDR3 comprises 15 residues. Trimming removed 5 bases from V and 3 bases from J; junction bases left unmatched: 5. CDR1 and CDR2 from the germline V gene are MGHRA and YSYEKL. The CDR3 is CASSETSGGLYEQYF. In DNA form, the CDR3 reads TGCGCCAGCAGCGAGACTAGCGGGGGACTCTACGAGCAGTACTTC.

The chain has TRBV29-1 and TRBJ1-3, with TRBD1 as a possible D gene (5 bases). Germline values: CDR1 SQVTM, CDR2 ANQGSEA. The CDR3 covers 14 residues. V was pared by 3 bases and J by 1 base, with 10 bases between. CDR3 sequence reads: CSVDQGLSGNTIYF. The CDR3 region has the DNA TGCAGCGTTGACCAGGGTCTTTCTGGAAACACCATATATTTT.

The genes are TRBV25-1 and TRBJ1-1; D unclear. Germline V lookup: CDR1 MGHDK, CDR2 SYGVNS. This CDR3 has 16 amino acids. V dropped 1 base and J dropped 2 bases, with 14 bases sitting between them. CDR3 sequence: CASSESFLPFNTEAFF. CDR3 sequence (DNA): TGTGCCAGCAGTGAATCTTTTCTTCCTTTTAACACTGAAGCTTTCTTT.

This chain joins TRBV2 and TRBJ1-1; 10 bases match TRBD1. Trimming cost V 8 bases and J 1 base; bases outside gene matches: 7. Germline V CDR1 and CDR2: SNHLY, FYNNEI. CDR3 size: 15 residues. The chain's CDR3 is CASSRQGAQNTEAFF. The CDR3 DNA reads TGTGCCAGCTCGAGACAGGGGGCGCAGAACACTGAAGCTTTCTTT.

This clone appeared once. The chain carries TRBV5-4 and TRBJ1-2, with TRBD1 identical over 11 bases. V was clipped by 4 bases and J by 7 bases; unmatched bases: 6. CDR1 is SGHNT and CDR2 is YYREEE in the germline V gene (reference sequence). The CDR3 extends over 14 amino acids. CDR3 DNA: TGTGCCAGCAGCACCGGACAGGGGGCTGGTGGCTACACCTTC. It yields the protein CASSTGQGAGGYTF.

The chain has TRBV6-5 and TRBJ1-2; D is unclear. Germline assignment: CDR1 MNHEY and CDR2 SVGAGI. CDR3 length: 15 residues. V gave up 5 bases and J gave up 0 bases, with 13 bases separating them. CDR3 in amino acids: CASSPRGQTNYGYTF. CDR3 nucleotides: TGTGCCAGCAGTCCCCGCGGCCAGACTAACTATGGCTACACCTTC.

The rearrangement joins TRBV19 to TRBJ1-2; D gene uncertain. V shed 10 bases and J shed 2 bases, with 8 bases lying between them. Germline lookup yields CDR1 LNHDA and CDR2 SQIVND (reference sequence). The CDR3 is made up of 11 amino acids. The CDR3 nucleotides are TGTGCCACAACCCGGAACTATGGCTACACCTTC. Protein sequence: CATTRNYGYTF. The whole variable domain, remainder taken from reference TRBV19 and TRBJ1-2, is DGGITQSPKYLFRKEGQNVTLSCEQNLNHDAMYWYRQDPGQGLRLIYYSQIVNDFQKGDIAEGYSVSREKKESFPLTVTSAQKNPTAFYLCATTRNYGYTFGSGTRLTVV.

CDR3 protein: CASSSSKTVSGELFF. CDR3 DNA: TGTGCCAGCAGCTCGTCAAAAACGGTATCCGGGGAGCTGTTTTTT. V and J are TRBV7-3 and TRBJ2-2, with D unclear. Trimming pared 4 bases from V and 6 bases from J, leaving 15 bases between. Germline assignment: CDR1 SGHTA and CDR2 FQGTGA. The CDR3 length is 15 residues.

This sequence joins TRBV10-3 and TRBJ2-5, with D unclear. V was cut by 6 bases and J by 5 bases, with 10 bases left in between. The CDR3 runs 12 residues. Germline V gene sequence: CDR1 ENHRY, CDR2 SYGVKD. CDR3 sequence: CAISDPEETQYF. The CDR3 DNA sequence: TGTGCCATCAGCGACCCGGAGGAGACCCAGTACTTC.

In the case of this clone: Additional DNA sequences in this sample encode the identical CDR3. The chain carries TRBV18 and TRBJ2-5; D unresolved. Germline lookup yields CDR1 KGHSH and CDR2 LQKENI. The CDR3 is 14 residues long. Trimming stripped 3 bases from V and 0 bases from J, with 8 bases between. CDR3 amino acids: CASSPSRNQETQYF. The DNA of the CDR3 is TGTGCCAGCTCACCTTCGCGGAACCAAGAGACCCAGTACTTC.

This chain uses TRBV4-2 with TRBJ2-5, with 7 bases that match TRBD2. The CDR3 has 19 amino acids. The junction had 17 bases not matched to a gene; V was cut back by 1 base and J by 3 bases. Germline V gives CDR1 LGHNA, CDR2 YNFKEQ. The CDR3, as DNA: TGTGCCAGCAGCCAAGCATGGCTAGCGGCGTCCGTATTAGAAGAGACCCAGTACTTC. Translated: CASSQAWLAASVLEETQYF.

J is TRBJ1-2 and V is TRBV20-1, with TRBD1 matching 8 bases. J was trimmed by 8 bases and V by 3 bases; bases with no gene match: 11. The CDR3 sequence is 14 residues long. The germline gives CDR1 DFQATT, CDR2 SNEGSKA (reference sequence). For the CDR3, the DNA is TGCAGTGCTAGTGCAGGGGGCGCTTTAAGAGGCTACACCTTC. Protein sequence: CSASAGGALRGYTF.

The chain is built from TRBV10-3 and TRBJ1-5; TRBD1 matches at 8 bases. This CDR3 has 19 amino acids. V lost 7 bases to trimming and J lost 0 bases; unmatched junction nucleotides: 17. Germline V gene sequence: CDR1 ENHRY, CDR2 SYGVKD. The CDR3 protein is CAITPQGERPQNSNQPQHF. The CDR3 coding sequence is TGTGCCATCACCCCACAGGGGGAACGTCCCCAAAATAGCAATCAGCCCCAGCATTTT.

CDR3 loop: CASSFSGGNTGELFF. DNA for the CDR3: TGTGCCAGCAGCTTTAGCGGGGGGAACACCGGGGAGCTGTTTTTT. This chain uses TRBV7-9 with TRBJ2-2, with 9 positions matching TRBD2. Germline assignment: CDR1 SEHNR and CDR2 FQNEAQ (reference sequence). Trimming cost V 3 bases and J 1 base; bases outside gene matches: 0. This CDR3 has 15 amino acids. The complete variable domain, with remaining parts taken from reference TRBV7-9 and TRBJ2-2, reads DTGVSQNPRHKITKRGQNVTFRCDPISEHNRLYWYRQTLGQGPEFLTYFQNEAQLEKSRLLSDRFSAERPKGSFSTLEIQRTEQGDSAMYLCASSFSGGNTGELFFGEGSRLTVL.